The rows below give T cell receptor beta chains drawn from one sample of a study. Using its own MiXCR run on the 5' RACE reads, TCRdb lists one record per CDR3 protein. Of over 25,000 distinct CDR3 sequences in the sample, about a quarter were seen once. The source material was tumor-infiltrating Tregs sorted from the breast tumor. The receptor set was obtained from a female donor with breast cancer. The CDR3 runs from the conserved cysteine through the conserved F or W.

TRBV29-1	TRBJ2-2	CSGRETGVGELFF
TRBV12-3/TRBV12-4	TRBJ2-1	CASSLRTVTLSSYNEQFF
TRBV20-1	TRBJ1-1	CSGRATEAFF
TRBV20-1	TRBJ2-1	CSAQGTSAKRNEQFF
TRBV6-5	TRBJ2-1	CASSWGEAYNEQFF
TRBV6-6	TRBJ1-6	CASSPTENSPLHF
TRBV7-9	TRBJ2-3	CASSRSTDTQYF
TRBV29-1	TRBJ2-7	CSVEGGSNYERYF
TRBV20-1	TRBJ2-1	CSVGLGLAGDDEQFF
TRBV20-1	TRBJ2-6	CSARTADFVSSGANVLTF
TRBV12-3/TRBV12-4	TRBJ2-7	CASSPRGRASYEQYF
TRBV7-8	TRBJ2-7	CASSLRGSGSSYEQYF
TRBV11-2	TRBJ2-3	CASSLGLAGDTDTKYF
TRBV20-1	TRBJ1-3	CSAMDRAVGNTIYF
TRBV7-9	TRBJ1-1	CASSLPGNTEAFF
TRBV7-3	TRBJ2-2	CASSFGTGELFF
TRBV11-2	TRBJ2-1	CASSSLAGYNEQFF
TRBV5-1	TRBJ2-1	CASSRTGTGYNEQFF
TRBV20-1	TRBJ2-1	CSAVGIGEQFF
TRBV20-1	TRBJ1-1	CSARDWPGSRAEAFF
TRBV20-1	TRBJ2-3	CSARDPLTRTDTQYF
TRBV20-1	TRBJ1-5	CSARGTGDQPQHF